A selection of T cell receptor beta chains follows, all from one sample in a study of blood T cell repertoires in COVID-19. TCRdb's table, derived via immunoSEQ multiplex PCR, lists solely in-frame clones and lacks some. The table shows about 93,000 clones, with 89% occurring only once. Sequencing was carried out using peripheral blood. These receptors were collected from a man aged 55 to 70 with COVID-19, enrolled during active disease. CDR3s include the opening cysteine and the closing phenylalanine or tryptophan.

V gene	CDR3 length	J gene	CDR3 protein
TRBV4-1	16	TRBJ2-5	CASSRSSGHEGETQYF
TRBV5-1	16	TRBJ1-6	CASSLAVGRGFSPLHF
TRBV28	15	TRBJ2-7	CASSLGHQPRYEQYF
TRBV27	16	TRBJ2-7	CASSSFPGGIGHEQYF
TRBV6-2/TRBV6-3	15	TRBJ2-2	CASSYSGDGTGELFF
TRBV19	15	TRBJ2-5	CASNPRGEGLETQYF
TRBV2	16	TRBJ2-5	CASIKGPGRVQETQYF
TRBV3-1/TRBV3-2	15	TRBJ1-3	CASSPDRVAGNTIYF
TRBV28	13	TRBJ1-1	CASSPQGLPEAFF
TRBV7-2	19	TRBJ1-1	CASSAKSIWFMDRNTEAFF
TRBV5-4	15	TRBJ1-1	CASSSPDRVGTEAFF
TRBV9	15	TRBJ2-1	CASSLKQGLTNEQFF
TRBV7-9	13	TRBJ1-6	CASSDSSNSPLHF
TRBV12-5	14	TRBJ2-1	CASARSGGVDEQFF
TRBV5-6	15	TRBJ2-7	CASIFRGQGAYEQYF
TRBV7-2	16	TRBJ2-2	CASSLRGTTNTGELFF
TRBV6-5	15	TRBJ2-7	CASESPFGSSYEQYF
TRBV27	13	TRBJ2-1	CASGASGNGEQFF
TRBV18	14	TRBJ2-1	CASSPGLDYNEQFF
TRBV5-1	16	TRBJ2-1	CASSLTGGSSYNEQFF
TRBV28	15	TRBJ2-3	CASSFNTGLGDTQYF
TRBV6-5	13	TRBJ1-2	CASSNGVLDGYTF
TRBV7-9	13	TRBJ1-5	CASRDGAGGPQHF
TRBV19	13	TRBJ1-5	CASARGPDQPQHF
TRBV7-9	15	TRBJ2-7	CASSLAFGISYEQYF
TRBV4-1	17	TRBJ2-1	CASSHQATRVSYNEQFF
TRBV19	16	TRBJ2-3	CASSRFRDKRPDTQYF
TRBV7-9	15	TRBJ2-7	CASSLGTSGTYEQYF
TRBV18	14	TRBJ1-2	CASSPAGTGGGYTF
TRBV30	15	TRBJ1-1	CAWSKIGQGRAEAFF
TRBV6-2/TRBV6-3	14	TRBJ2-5	CASSYKRYEETQYF
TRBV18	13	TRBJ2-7	CASSPERPYEQYF
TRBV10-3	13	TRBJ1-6	CAITPGGGSPLHF
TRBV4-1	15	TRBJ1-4	CASSPAWTAGEKLFF
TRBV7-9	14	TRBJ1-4	CASSPVGAGEKLFF
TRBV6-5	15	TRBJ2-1	CASSSGGSSYNEQFF
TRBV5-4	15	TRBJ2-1	CASSYDRGVYNEQFF
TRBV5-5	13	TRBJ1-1	CASNKGVPSEAFF
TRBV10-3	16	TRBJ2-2	CAISVAGAANTGELFF
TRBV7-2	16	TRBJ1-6	CASSRQGGGGNSPLHF
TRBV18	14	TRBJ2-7	CASSPEAPTYEQYF
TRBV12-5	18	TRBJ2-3	CASGLYPDSESSTDTQYF
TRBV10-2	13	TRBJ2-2	CATWTGGNGELFF
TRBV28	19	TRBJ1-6	CASSPKGRDRGRRNSPLHF
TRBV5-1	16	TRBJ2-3	CASSLGTSGSPDTQYF
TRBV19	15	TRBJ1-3	CASSIEGASGNTIYF
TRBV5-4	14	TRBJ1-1	CASSFGVLNTEAFF
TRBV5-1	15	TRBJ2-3	CASSLRDKLTDTQYF
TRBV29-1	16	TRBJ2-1	CSVEPFKLSSYNEQFF
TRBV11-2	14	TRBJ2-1	CASSTEDVNNEQFF
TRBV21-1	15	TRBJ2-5	CASSPKGGQKETQYF
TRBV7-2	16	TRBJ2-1	CASSLELFNGGNEQFF
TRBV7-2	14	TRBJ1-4	CASSHDRNNEKLFF
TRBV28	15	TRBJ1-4	CASSPWEGLDEKLFF